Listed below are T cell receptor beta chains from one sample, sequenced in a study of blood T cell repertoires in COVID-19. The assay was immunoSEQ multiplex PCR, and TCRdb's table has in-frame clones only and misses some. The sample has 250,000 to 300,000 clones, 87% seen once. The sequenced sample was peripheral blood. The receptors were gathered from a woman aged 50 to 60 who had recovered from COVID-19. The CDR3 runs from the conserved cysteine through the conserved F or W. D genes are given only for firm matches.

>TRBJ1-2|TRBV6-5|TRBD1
CASSPGTVSHYGYTF
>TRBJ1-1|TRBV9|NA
CASSVGAGDTAFF
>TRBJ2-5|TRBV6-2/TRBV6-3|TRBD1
CASSYGTGKVETQYF
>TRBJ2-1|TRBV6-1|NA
CASSQPPGTLNEQFF
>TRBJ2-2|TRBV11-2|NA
CASSPKNTGELFF
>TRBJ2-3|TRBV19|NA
CASSISGTQYF
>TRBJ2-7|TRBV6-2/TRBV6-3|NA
CASSYRRSWKESVSYEQYF
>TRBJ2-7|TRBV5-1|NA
CASSLYRAYEQYF
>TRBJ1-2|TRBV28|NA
CASTVPLGGYTF
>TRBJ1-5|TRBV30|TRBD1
CAWSVQGQLIYQPQHF
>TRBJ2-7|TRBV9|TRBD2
CASSVGSLAGRYEQYF
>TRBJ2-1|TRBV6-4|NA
CASSDSGVNEQFF
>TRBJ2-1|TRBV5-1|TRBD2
CASSFTSGRLSYNEQFF
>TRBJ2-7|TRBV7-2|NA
CASSLAGLDWEQYF
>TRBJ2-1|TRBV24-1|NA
CATSVARAPYNEQFF
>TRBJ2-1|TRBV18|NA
CASSDSQSSYNEQFF
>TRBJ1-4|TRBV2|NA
CASSGAGGEKLFF
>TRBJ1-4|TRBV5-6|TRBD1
CASSLGTGVAEKLFF
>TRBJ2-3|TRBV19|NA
CASNFGGHTDTQYF
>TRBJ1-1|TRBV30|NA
CAWSVWRAMNTEAFF
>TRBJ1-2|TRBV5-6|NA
CASSLTGTTFSNYGYTF
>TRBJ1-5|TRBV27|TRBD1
CASSFPGTGGNQPQHF
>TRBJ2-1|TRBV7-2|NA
CASSLARSLGEQFF
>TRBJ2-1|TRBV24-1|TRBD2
CATSDPSGSSYNEQFF
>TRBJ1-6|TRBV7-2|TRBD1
CASSPPGQGANSPLHF
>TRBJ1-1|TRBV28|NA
CASSPGGNTEAFF
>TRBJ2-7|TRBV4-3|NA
CASSQALGGYEQYF
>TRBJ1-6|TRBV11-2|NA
CASSLSPSLPNSPLHF
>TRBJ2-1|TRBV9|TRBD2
CASSGGGLAPPDEQFF
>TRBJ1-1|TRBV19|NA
CASSFIMNTEAFF
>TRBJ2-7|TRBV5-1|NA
CASSLAGSYEQYF
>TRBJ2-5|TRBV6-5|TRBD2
CASSYSRGAGGETQYF
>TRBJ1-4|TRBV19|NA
CASSLRDEKLFF
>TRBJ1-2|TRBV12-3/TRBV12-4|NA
CASLRTVNYGYTF
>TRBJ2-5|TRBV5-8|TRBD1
CASSRGQGQETQYF
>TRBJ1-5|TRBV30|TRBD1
CAWRDRGSGNQPQHF
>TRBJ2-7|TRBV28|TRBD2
CASSQTSGLLSYEQYF
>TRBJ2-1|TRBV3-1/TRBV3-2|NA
CASSQGGPAYNEQFF
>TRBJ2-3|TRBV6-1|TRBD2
CASSALAGGSTDTQYF
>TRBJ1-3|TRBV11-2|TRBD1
CASGQGAPSSGNTIYF
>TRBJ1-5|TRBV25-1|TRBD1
CASSDHGQGSNQPQHF
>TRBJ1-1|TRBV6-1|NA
CASSDRVNTEAFF